The 6 T cell receptor beta chains below come from one sample, sequenced in a study of Ad26.COV2.S vaccination and SARS-CoV-2 variants. As to treatment: about 20 received Ad26.COV2.S at low or high dose, single or two shots; about 5 received placebo; per-sample allocation not given. The samples date from day 63 after the first vaccine or placebo injection. Sequencing was performed with immunoSEQ multiplex PCR; in TCRdb, only in-frame clones are kept and a portion is missing. Of roughly 500,000 clones in the sample, about 83% were seen once. This specimen consisted of peripheral blood, obtained in a trial of Ad26.COV2.S vaccine versus placebo. These receptors originate from a person between 18 and 65 years old who received the Ad26.COV2.S COVID-19 vaccine or a placebo.

J is TRBJ2-7 and V is TRBV30; D gene ambiguous. This CDR3 has 11 amino acids. Germline loops: CDR1 GTSNPN, CDR2 SVGIG (reference sequence). V was clipped by 0 bases and J by 2 bases, with 2 bases between them. The chain's CDR3 is CAWSVPYEQYF. CDR3 bases: TGTGCCTGGAGTGTTCCCTACGAGCAGTACTTC.

This chain uses TRBV5-1 with TRBJ2-5; D unclear. The germline V gene encodes CDR1 SGHRS and CDR2 YFSETQ. Between the trimmed V and J ends, which lost 4 bases and 5 bases, there was a span of 9 bases. The CDR3 has 12 amino acids. CDR3 nucleotides: TGCGCCAGCAGCAACCCGTACGAGACCCAGTACTTC. Its protein product is CASSNPYETQYF.

The CDR3, as DNA: TGTGCCAGCAGGTCCGCCAGGGGGCGTCGTGATGAGCAGTTCTTC. Its translation is CASRSARGRRDEQFF. The chain is built from TRBV6-5 and TRBJ2-1; 8 bases agree with TRBD1. The CDR3 has 15 amino acids. CDR1 and CDR2 (germline): MNHEY, SVGAGI. V shed 6 bases, J shed 8 bases, and the junction held 12 bases outside the gene matches.

The chain couples TRBV2 to TRBJ1-1, with a tentative D call TRBD1 (6 bases). Trimming left V 3 bases short and J 7 bases short, with 15 bases between. Germline CDR1 SNHLY, CDR2 FYNNEI. This CDR3 is 14 amino acids long. In nucleotides, the CDR3 is TGTGCCAGCAGTGAGGGGCAGGGGAAAGTTGAAGCTTTCTTT. Translation: CASSEGQGKVEAFF.

The V gene is TRBV19, the J gene TRBJ2-1; 10 bases agree with TRBD2. Germline CDR1 and CDR2: LNHDA and SQIVND (reference sequence). The CDR3 is 15 amino acids. Losses at the gene ends were 2 bases for V and 6 bases for J; bases not matched to a gene: 4. CDR3 sequence reads: CASSIPASGGNEQFF. In DNA, the CDR3 is TGTGCCAGTAGTATACCGGCTAGCGGGGGCAATGAGCAGTTCTTC.

V usage is TRBV19 and J usage is TRBJ1-2, with unresolved D. Germline lookup yields CDR1 LNHDA and CDR2 SQIVND (reference sequence). The CDR3 has 12 residues. V lost 10 bases to trimming and J lost 4 bases, with 13 bases between them. The chain's CDR3 is CATELPAYGYTF. CDR3 coding DNA: TGTGCCACGGAACTCCCCGCCTATGGCTACACCTTC.